Listed here is a single T cell receptor beta chain. Other DNA variants within this sample encode the same CDR3. Libraries were prepared by immunoSEQ multiplex PCR; TCRdb keeps only in-frame clonotypes and omits some of them. The data contain 2,500,000 or so clones, under 95% of them singletons. The CDR3 runs to 14 residues. V was clipped by 6 bases and J by 5 bases; unmatched bases: 6. Per germline, CDR1 MNHEY and CDR2 SMNVEV (reference sequence). The data stem from a study of shared clonotypes between healthy human individuals. Sequencing was done on a sample of naive CD4+ T cells from PBMCs. Documented subset: CD45RA+ positively selected. The chain uses TRBV27 and TRBJ1-4; 7 nucleotides line up with TRBD1. This TCR came from a man between 18 and 29 years old in good health. Some clones in this sample may be carry-over from other donors' samples. Here the CDR3 DNA reads TGTGCCAGCAGGGGGGGACAGCCGAATGAAAAACTGTTTTTT. The encoded protein is CASRGGQPNEKLFF.